A single T cell receptor beta chain is shown here with its context. This sample was included in a study of blood T cell repertoires in COVID-19. Study-level background: The study drew acute and convalescent COVID-19 samples from the United States, Italy and Spain.

The germline gives CDR1 MNHEY, CDR2 SVGAGI. The V segment lost 6 bases and the J segment 3 bases; nucleotides outside the gene matches: 2. The CDR3 has 13 amino acids. As processed by the authors: Scientists estimated how many nucleated cells there were by amplifying reference gene primers. Repertoires were generated with immunoSEQ multiplex PCR, while TCRdb's copy carries only in-frame clones and drops some. V and J calls and clone size are copied from that table; D and trimming were computed from the DNA. This repertoire shows 150,000 to 200,000 clones, about four fifths found once; its top ten account for approximately 15%.

The receptor's source is a woman of 80 years or more with acute or convalescent COVID-19. The sequencing sample was made of peripheral blood. V is TRBV6-5 and J is TRBJ2-7, with 10 bases lining up with TRBD2. In DNA form, the CDR3 reads TGTGCCAGCAGGGGACTAGCGAGCTACGAGCAGTACTTC. Protein: CASRGLASYEQYF.